Below are 14 T cell receptor beta chains sequenced from a single sample in a study of cytomegalovirus exposure and HLA in healthy donors. The PCR had 60 Vbeta and 13 Jbeta primers. The protocol was immunoSEQ multiplex PCR, while the TCRdb copy is restricted to in-frame clones and leaves out a portion. The sample contains roughly 100,000 clones, roughly 13% of which appear only once. The specimen was PBMCs. Receptors were obtained from a man aged 35-49 years in good health and CMV-seropositive.

This clone was detected only a few times. The genes are TRBV28 and TRBJ1-4, with 7 positions matching TRBD1. The germline V gene has CDR1 MDHEN and CDR2 SYDVKM. With 5 bases clipped from V and 11 bases from J, the junction kept 8 bases outside the gene matches. This CDR3 has 13 residues. Written as DNA, the CDR3 is TGTGCCAGCAGTGCCGTAACAGGGGAGAAACTGTTTTTT. Encoded protein: CASSAVTGEKLFF.

The chain joins TRBV19 to TRBJ2-1; D unclear. Between the trimmed V and J ends, which lost 2 bases and 7 bases, there was a span of 6 bases. The germline CDR1 and CDR2 sequences are LNHDA and SQIVND (reference sequence). This CDR3 has 12 amino acids. The CDR3 loop reads CASSIPSNEQFF. The CDR3 nucleotides are TGTGCCAGTAGTATACCGTCTAATGAGCAGTTCTTC.

This clone occurred a few times. J is TRBJ2-5 and V is TRBV9; D unresolved. The J call is in doubt because the DNA end fits TRBJ2-7 better. The germline V gene has CDR1 SGDLS and CDR2 YYNGEE. CDR3 length: 14 amino acids. The CDR3: CASSPRGVSYEQYF. CDR3 DNA: TGTGCCAGCAGCCCCCGTGGAGTCTCCTACGAGCAGTACTTC.

V usage is TRBV7-2 and J usage is TRBJ1-4; 7 bases agree with TRBD1. CDR3 length: 15 residues. V trimming: 5 bases; J trimming: 13 bases; junction bases outside the gene matches: 16. Germline loops: CDR1 SGHTA, CDR2 FQGNSA. The CDR3 protein is CASSLRDSPFARLFF. Here the CDR3 DNA reads TGTGCCAGCAGCCTTAGGGACAGTCCTTTTGCTAGACTGTTTTTT.

This clone was picked up a small number of times. The V gene is TRBV30, the J gene TRBJ2-3, with TRBD2 identical over 7 bases. This CDR3 is 15 amino acids long. The junction had 13 bases not matched to a gene; V was cut back by 2 bases and J by 8 bases. Germline V gene data show CDR1 as GTSNPN and CDR2 as SVGIG (reference sequence). The DNA of the CDR3 is TGTGCCTGGAGTCCCGGGGGAGGGAGGGCCTCTACGCAGTATTTT. This sequence encodes CAWSPGGGRASTQYF.

This clone was recorded a few times. The chain uses TRBV4-3 and TRBJ1-2, with unresolved D. Germline lookup yields CDR1 LGHNA and CDR2 YSLEER. The CDR3 has 14 amino acids. The ends were cut back, 0 bases at V and 2 bases at J, with 7 bases in the middle. CDR3 sequence (DNA): TGCGCCAGCAGCCAAGATACAGACAACTATGGCTACACCTTC. This encodes CASSQDTDNYGYTF.

This clone was seen more than once but under ten times. The CDR3 loop is CASAEEPAHTGELFF. The DNA of the CDR3 is TGTGCCAGCGCCGAGGAGCCGGCTCACACCGGGGAGCTGTTTTTT. V and J are TRBV27 and TRBJ2-2; D is unclear. The CDR3 loop spans 15 amino acids. Germline CDR1 reads MNHEY; CDR2 reads SMNVEV (reference sequence). Trimming took 8 bases from V and 3 from J, leaving 16 bases between them.

In its sample, this clone was seen a few times. This chain connects TRBV7-9 to TRBJ2-1; TRBD1 aligns across 9 bases. CDR3 length: 16 residues. With V trimmed by 3 bases and J by 8 bases, 11 bases remained unmatched. Germline loops: CDR1 SEHNR, CDR2 FQNEAQ (reference sequence). CDR3 protein: CASSFGDRARGHEQFF. The DNA for the CDR3 is TGTGCCAGCAGCTTCGGGGACAGGGCTAGGGGTCATGAGCAGTTCTTC.

The rearrangement links TRBV27 to TRBJ1-1; possibly TRBD1 for D (5 bases). Germline V gene lookup returns CDR1 MNHEY and CDR2 SMNVEV (reference sequence). The V gene lost 7 bases and the J gene lost 2 bases, with 20 bases spanning the gap. The CDR3 sequence is 16 residues long. CDR3 loop: CASKRRGWGDNTEAFF. The CDR3 coding sequence is TGTGCCAGCAAAAGACGGGGGTGGGGGGATAACACTGAAGCTTTCTTT.

This clone was picked up a small number of times. This chain connects TRBV29-1 to TRBJ1-2; 7 bases map to TRBD1. The CDR3 is 13 residues long. Germline loops: CDR1 SQVTM, CDR2 ANQGSEA. Losses at the gene ends were 7 bases for V and 2 bases for J; bases not matched to a gene: 7. CDR3 sequence: CSAQTGMNYGYTF. The CDR3 DNA reads as TGCAGCGCTCAGACAGGGATGAACTATGGCTACACCTTC.

The chain uses TRBV14 and TRBJ2-2; a weak D match, TRBD2 (6 bases). The CDR3 is made up of 16 amino acids. Germline CDR1 and CDR2: SGHDN and FVKESK. V was pared by 4 bases and J by 2 bases, with 14 bases between. The CDR3 bases are TGTGCCAGCAGCCCTTTAAGGGGACTTAACACCGGGGAGCTGTTTTTT. Its protein is CASSPLRGLNTGELFF.

This clone was observed a few times. The genes are TRBV5-6 and TRBJ2-3; possible D gene TRBD2, 5 bases. Germline values: CDR1 SGHDT, CDR2 YYEEEE. The CDR3 contains 14 residues. The ends were cut back, 2 bases at V and 3 bases at J, with 10 bases in the middle. DNA for the CDR3: TGTGCCAGCAGCTTCTCACTAGATACAGATACGCAGTATTTT. Translating it yields CASSFSLDTDTQYF.

In this sample, this clone turned up a few times. V usage is TRBV13 and J usage is TRBJ2-2; TRBD1 aligns across 9 bases. The CDR3 has 17 residues. Germline V lookup: CDR1 PRHDT, CDR2 FYEKMQ (reference sequence). Trimming removed 0 bases from V and 3 bases from J; junction bases left unmatched: 5. The DNA of the CDR3 is TGTGCCAGCAGCTTAGGACTGGACAGGGGTGACACCGGGGAGCTGTTTTTT. Translation gives CASSLGLDRGDTGELFF.

This clone was picked up a small number of times. Mismatch with germline at one junction end may stem from a read error. The chain employs TRBV29-1 and TRBJ1-2, with 7 nucleotides matching TRBD1. Germline V gives CDR1 SQVTM, CDR2 ANQGSEA. The CDR3 totals 9 residues. CDR3 coding DNA: TGCACCGACGGAGGGGGCTACCCCTTC. It codes for CTDGGGYPF. Variable domain in full (rest from reference TRBV29-1 and TRBJ1-2): SAVISQKPSRDICQRGTSLTIQCQVDSQVTMMFWYRQQPGQSLTLIATANQGSEATYESGFVIDKFPISRPNLTFSTLTVSNMSPEDSSIYLCTDGGGYPFGSGTRLTVV.